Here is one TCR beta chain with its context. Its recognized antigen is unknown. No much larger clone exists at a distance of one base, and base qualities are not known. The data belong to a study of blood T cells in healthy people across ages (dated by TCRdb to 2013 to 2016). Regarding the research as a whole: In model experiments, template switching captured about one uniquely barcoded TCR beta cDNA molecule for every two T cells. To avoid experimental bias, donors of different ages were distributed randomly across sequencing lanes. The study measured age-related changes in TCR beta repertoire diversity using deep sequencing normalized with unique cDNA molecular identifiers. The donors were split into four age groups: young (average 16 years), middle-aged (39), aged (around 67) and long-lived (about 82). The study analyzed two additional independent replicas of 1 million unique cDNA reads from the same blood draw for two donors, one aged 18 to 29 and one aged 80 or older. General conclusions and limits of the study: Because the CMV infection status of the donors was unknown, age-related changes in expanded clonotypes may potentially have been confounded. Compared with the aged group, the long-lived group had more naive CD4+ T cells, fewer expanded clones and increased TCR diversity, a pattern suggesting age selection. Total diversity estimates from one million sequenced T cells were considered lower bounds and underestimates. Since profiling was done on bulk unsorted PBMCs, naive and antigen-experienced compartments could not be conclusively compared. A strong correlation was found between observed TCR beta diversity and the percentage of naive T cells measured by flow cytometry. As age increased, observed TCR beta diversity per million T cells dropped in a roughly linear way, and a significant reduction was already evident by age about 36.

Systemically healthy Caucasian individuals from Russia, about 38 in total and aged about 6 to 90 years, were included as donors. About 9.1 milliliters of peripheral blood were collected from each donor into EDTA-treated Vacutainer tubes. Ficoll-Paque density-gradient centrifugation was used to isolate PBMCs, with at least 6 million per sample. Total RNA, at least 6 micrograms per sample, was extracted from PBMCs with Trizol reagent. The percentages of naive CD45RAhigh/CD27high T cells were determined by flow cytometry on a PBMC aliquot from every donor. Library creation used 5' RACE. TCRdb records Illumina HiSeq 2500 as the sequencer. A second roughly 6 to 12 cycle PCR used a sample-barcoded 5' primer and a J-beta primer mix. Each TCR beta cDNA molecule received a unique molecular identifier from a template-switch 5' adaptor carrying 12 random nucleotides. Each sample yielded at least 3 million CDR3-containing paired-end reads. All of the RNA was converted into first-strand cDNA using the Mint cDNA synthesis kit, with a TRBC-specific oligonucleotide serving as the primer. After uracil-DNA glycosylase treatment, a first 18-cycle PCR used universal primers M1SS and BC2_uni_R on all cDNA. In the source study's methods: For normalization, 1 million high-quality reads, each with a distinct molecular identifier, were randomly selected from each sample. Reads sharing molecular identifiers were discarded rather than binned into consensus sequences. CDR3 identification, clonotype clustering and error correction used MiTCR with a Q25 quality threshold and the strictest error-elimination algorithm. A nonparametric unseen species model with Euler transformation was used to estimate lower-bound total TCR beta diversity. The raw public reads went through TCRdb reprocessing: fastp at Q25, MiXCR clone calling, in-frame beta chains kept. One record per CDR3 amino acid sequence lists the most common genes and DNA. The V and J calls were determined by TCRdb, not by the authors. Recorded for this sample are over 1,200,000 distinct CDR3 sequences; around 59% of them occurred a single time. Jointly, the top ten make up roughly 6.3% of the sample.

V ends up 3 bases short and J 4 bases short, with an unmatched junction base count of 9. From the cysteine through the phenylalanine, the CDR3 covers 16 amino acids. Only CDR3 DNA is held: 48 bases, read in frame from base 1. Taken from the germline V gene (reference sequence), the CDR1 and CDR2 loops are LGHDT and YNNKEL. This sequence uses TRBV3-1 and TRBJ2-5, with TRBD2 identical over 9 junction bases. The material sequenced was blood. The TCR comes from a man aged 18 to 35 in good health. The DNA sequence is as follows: TGTGCCAGCAGCCAGACTAGCGGATCCCCGGGAGAGACCCAGTACTTC. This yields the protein CASSQTSGSPGETQYF.